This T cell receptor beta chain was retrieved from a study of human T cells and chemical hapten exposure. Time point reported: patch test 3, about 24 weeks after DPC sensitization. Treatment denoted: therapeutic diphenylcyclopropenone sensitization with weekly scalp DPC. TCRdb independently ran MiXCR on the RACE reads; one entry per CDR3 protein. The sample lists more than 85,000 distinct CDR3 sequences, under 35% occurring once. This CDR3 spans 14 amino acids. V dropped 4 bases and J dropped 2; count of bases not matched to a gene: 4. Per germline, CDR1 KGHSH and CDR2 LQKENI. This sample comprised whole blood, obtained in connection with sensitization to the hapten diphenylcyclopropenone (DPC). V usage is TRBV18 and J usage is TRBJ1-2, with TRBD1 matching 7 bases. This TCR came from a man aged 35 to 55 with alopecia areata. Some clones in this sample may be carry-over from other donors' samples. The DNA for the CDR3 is TGTGCCAGCTCACAGGGACAGACGAACTATGGCTACACCTTC. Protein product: CASSQGQTNYGYTF.